This T cell receptor beta chain was captured in a study of OX40 agonist ivuxolimab in advanced cancers. TCRdb keeps only in-frame clones here, not all; method: immunoSEQ multiplex PCR. The table has around 68,000 clones, about 89% seen once; the top ten hold 0.31%. The CDR3 has 14 amino acids. Germline trimming cut 10 bases from V and 1 base from J; bases unmatched to any gene: 9. The V gene's germline CDR1 is WSHSY and CDR2 SAAADI. The chain joins TRBV10-2 to TRBJ1-1; 7 positions agree with TRBD1. This sample comprised CD4+ or CD8+ T cells sorted from blood, obtained in a trial of the OX40 agonist ivuxolimab. This TCR derives from an adult with an advanced solid tumor such as melanoma, head and neck, liver or kidney cancer. CDR3 protein: CATLKDRENTEAFF. The CDR3 bases are TGCGCCACCTTAAAAGACAGGGAGAACACTGAAGCTTTCTTT.